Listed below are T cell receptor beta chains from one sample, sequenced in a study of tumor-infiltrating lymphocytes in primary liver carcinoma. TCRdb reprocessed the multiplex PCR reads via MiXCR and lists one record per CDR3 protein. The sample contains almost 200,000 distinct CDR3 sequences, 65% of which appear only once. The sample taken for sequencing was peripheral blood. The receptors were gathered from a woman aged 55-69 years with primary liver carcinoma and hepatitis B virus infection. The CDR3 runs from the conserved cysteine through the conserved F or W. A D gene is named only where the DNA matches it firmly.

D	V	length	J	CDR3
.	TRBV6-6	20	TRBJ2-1	CASSYADSGVVQSSYNEQFF
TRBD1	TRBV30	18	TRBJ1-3	CTWPEGQGAASFGNTIYF
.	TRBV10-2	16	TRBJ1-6	CASSWRRGEGNLPLHF
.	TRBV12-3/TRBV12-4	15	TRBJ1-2	CACGRGPSNLYGYTF
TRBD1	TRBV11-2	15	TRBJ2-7	CASRSMRQGVNEQYF
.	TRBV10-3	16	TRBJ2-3	CAISGELVGGTDTQYF
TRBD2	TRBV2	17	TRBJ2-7	CASSAAAGAAHAYEQYF
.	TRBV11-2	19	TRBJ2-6	CASSLPRGRIPSGVNFLTF
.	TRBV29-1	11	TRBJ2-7	CSAKLGSEQYF
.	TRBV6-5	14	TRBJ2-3	CVSSEGVGTDTQYF
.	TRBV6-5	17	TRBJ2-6	CASSYSMGAWGVNVLTF
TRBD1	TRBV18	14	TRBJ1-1	CASSEQGRGTEAFF
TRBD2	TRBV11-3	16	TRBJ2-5	CASNSDPLAGPETQYF
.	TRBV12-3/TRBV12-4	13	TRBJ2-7	CASSSTSSYEQYF
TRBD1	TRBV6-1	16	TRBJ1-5	CASCSRTGEGNQPQHF
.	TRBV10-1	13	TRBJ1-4	CASSVGSSEKLFF
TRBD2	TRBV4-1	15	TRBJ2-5	CASSRLAGTQETQYF
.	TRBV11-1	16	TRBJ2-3	CARSWGTGTPQISQYF
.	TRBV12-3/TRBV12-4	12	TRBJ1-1	CASSSRGTEAFF
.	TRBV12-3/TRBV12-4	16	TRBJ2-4	CASSRRTVLGDNIQYF
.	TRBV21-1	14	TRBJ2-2	CASSKGLTGGELFF
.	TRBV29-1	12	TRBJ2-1	CSVRGSNNEQFF
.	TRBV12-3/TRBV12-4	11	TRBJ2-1	CASSFGSEQFF
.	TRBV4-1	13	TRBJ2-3	CASSQETDNTQYF
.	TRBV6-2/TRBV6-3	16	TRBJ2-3	CANSYGGRGLQDTQYF
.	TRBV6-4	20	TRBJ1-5	CASSDSGGGPRVYHNQPQHF
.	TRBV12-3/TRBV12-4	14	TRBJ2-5	CASSSPGRRETQYF
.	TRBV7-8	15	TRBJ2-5	CASSDQGAGQETQYF
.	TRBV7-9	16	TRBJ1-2	CASSYRDTSSNYGYTF
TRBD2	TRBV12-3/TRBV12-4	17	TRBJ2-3	CASSLRSIAGISDTQYF
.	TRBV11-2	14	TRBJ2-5	CASSLVVGAETQYF
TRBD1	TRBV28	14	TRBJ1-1	CASSLFDRDTEAFF
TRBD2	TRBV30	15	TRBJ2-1	CASSVGSGIASEQFF
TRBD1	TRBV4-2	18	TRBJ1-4	CASSRFGQGKPLNEQLFF
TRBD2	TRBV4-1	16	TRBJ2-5	CASSQRLAGIQETQYF
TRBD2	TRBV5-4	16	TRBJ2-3	CASSSTSGGPTDTQYF
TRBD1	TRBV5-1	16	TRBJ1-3	CASSFGQGVSGNTIYF
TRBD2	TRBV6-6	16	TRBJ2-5	CAITASAGGFRETQYF
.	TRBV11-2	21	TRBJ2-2	CVSSLAGASESYVGYTGELFF
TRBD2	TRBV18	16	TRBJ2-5	CVSSPPRREGRETQYF
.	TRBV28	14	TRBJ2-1	CASSLWQGSNEQFF
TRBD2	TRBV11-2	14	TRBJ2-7	CASNFSGGSYEQYF
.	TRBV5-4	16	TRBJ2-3	CASSLVSNIDTDTQYF
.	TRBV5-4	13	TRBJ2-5	CASSLGGGETQCF
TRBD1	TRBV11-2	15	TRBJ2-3	CASILDRGRTDTQYF
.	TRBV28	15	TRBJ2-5	CASSSLAEGEETQYF
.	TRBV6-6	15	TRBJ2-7	CVSTGGAGNPYDQYF
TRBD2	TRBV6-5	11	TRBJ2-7	CASSSEREQYF
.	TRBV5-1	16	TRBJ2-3	CASSPRRSGNYDTQYF
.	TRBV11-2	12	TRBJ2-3	CASTFDSALQYF
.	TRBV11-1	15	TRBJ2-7	CASSSSRDSSYEQYF